A single TCR beta chain is shown here with its context. The data derive from a study of blood T cell repertoires in COVID-19. V lost 10 bases, J lost 5 bases, and 26 bases lay in between. CDR3 length: 17 residues. The V gene's germline CDR1 is LNHDA and CDR2 SQIVND (reference sequence). Measured with immunoSEQ multiplex PCR; TCRdb has only the in-frame clones, and not every one. There are 230,000 or so clones in the sample; 89% occur only once, and about 4.5% lies in the top ten. The V and J genes are TRBV19 and TRBJ2-2; tentative D call: TRBD2 (7 bases). The sequence was collected from a woman aged 40 to 55 who had recovered from COVID-19. The sequenced sample was peripheral blood. The CDR3 bases are TGTGCCACCAAGACCTACAGGGAAGGCGGGAGTACCGGGGAGCTGTTTTTT. Translation gives CATKTYREGGSTGELFF.